The rows below give T cell receptor beta chains drawn from one sample of a study of immune reconstitution after stem cell transplant in scleroderma. Each CDR3 protein gets one entry after TCRdb re-called the RT-PCR reads with MiXCR. Of a few thousand distinct CDR3 sequences listed, 5% to 6% are singletons. The specimen was collected before or after autologous hematopoietic stem cell transplantation (not recorded which). The receptors originated from a female donor with systemic sclerosis. The CDR3 runs from the conserved cysteine through the conserved F or W. D genes are given only for firm matches. Not all rows give a size; the values are once, few, many and, for expanded clones, a class.

V gene	D gene	clone size	J gene	CDR3 DNA	CDR3 protein
TRBV7-6	NA	few	TRBJ2-6	TGTGCCAGCAGCTTTCGGCAGGGTGCTGGGGCCAACGTCCTGACTTTC	CASSFRQGAGANVLTF
TRBV12-3/TRBV12-4	NA	NA	TRBJ2-1	TGTGCCAGCAGCTCCTCTCGCGGGGCTTCCTACAATGAGCAGTTCTTC	CASSSSRGASYNEQFF
TRBV7-9	TRBD2	medium-sized	TRBJ2-7	TGTGCCAGCAGCTTACAAGGGTTACGGGGAGCGGGACGGTCCTACGAGCAGTACTTC	CASSLQGLRGAGRSYEQYF
TRBV4-2	NA	medium-sized	TRBJ2-5	TGTGCCAGCAGCCAAGTGGGGGAAGAGACCCAGTACTTC	CASSQVGEETQYF
TRBV7-3	NA	medium-sized	TRBJ1-1	TGTGCCAGCAGCTCGGCCTTAGGAGGGGCTGAAGCTTTCTTT	CASSSALGGAEAFF
TRBV20-1	NA	NA	TRBJ2-1	TGCAGTGCTAGAGCGGCCGGACAAATTTCCTACAATGAGCAGTTCTTC	CSARAAGQISYNEQFF
TRBV6-4	TRBD1	medium-sized	TRBJ2-5	TGTGCCAGCAGTGACAGGGGGCATCAAGAGACCCAGTACTTC	CASSDRGHQETQYF
TRBV15	NA	large	TRBJ1-5	TGTGCCACCAGCGCAGGGACCAGCAATCAGCCCCAGCATTTT	CATSAGTSNQPQHF
TRBV5-1	NA	medium-sized	TRBJ1-1	TGCGCCAGCAGCTTTGTATCCCCAGCCGGAGCTTTCTTT	CASSFVSPAGAFF
TRBV27	NA	medium-sized	TRBJ2-3	TGTGCCAGCAGGGTTAGAGGGGCAGGAGATACGCAGTATTTT	CASRVRGAGDTQYF
TRBV29-1	NA	medium-sized	TRBJ2-5	TGCAGCGTAGGGGGGGGCTGGGTGTACCAAGAGACCCAGTACTTC	CSVGGGWVYQETQYF
TRBV20-1	NA	many	TRBJ2-6	TGCAGTGCGGGCAGGGAGATCTCTGGGGCCAACGTCCTGACTTTC	CSAGREISGANVLTF
TRBV5-1	NA	medium-sized	TRBJ1-3	TGCGCCAGCAGCCCCGGACGGCAATCTGGAAACACCATATATTTT	CASSPGRQSGNTIYF
TRBV20-1	TRBD1	large	TRBJ1-4	TGCAGTGCTGCCCCGGGACAGGGGAATGAAAAACTGTTTTTT	CSAAPGQGNEKLFF
TRBV18	NA	few	TRBJ1-4	TGTGCCAGCTCACCCCTGGGAAATGAAAAACTGTTTTTT	CASSPLGNEKLFF
TRBV27	TRBD2	many	TRBJ2-3	TGTGCCAGCAGCATAAGCGGGGGTCTCACAGATACGCAGTATTTT	CASSISGGLTDTQYF
TRBV20-1	NA	medium-sized	TRBJ2-7	TGCAGTGCTATCCCTTACGGATCGGGCACCTACGAGCAGTACTTC	CSAIPYGSGTYEQYF
TRBV29-1	NA	medium-sized	TRBJ1-5	TGCAGCGTTGAAGTCGCTCAGGGCGGGTCTCGTAGATCCCAGCATTTT	CSVEVAQGGSRRSQHF
TRBV20-1	NA	many	TRBJ2-5	TGCAGTGCGAGATCGGGGCCGGTGGAGACCCAGTACTTC	CSARSGPVETQYF
TRBV19	TRBD1	medium-sized	TRBJ2-1	TGTGCCAGTAGTATCAAACAGGGGGCCTATGAGCAGTTCTTC	CASSIKQGAYEQFF
TRBV10-3	TRBD2	medium-sized	TRBJ2-2	TGTGCCATCAACCCGGCTAGCGGGAACACCGGGGAGCTGTTTTTT	CAINPASGNTGELFF
TRBV7-2	NA	medium-sized	TRBJ1-4	TGTGCCAGCAGCCTGAGGACGGAGAATGAAAAACTGTTTTTT	CASSLRTENEKLFF
TRBV10-3	TRBD1	medium-sized	TRBJ1-1	TGTGCCATCAGTGAGTCTGCGGGACAGCTGACAGCGGCTTTCTTT	CAISESAGQLTAAFF
TRBV29-1	TRBD1	medium-sized	TRBJ1-1	TGCAGCGTTGAAGAAGGGGGACAGGGTGGGACTGAAGCTTTCTTT	CSVEEGGQGGTEAFF
TRBV28	NA	many	TRBJ2-1	TGTGCCAGCAGTTTCGGCGGCCTGACTACGTACAATGAGCAGTTCTTC	CASSFGGLTTYNEQFF
TRBV27	NA	medium-sized	TRBJ2-7	TGTGCCAGCAGGACCGGTCCCGGCGAGCAGTACTTC	CASRTGPGEQYF
TRBV5-1	NA	medium-sized	TRBJ1-6	TGCGCCAGCAGCGAACAGGGTTATAATTCACCCCTCCACTTT	CASSEQGYNSPLHF
TRBV27	NA	medium-sized	TRBJ2-5	TGTGCCAGCAGTTTCGGGGGAGAGACCCAGTACTTC	CASSFGGETQYF
TRBV5-1	NA	medium-sized	TRBJ1-6	TGCGCCAGCAGCTTACCCGGGGCAGGGAATAATTCACCCCTCCACTTT	CASSLPGAGNNSPLHF
TRBV6-1	NA	NA	TRBJ1-6	TGTGCCAGCAGTGAAGAGGTCGTGTCACCCCTCCACTTT	CASSEEVVSPLHF
TRBV11-3	NA	NA	TRBJ2-5	TGTGCCAGCAGCCCCCGAGACCAAGAGACCCAGTACTTC	CASSPRDQETQYF
TRBV6-6	TRBD2	few	TRBJ2-7	TGTGCCAGCACCCTAAAAAGCGGGGGACCCTACGAGCAGTACTTC	CASTLKSGGPYEQYF